This T cell receptor (beta chain) is drawn from a study of cytomegalovirus exposure and HLA in healthy donors. Germline-derived CDR1 and CDR2 are SGHTA and FQGNSA. The CDR3 spans 14 residues. V trimming: 4 bases; J trimming: 2 bases; junction bases outside the gene matches: 3. Turning to this clone: As yet, its antigen is unknown.

TCRdb's table, derived via immunoSEQ multiplex PCR, lists solely in-frame clones and lacks some. The data hold tens of thousands of clones, with 90% to 95% observed a single time. Study-wide points: The study listed approximately 160 cytomegalovirus-associated TCR beta chains. In the 120 validation repertoires, 94% of cluster scores exceeded 0, per a later analysis.

This clonotype was sampled from a woman younger than 30 in good health and CMV-seronegative. The chain combines TRBV7-2 with TRBJ2-5; 8 positions match TRBD1. The specimen was PBMCs. CDR3 protein: CASSSYRGQETQYF. The CDR3 DNA reads TGTGCCAGCAGCTCCTACAGGGGGCAAGAGACCCAGTACTTC.